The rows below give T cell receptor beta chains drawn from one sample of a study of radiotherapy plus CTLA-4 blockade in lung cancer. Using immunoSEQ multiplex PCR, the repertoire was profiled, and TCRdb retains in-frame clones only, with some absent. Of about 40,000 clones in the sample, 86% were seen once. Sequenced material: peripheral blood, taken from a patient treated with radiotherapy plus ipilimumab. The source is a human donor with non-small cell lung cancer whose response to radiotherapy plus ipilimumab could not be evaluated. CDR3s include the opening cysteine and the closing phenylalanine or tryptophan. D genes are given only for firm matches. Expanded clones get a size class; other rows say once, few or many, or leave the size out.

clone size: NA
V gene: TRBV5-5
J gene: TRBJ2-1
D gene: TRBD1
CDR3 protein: CASSPGQGTEQFF
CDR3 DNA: TGTGCCAGCAGCCCGGGACAGGGAACTGAGCAGTTCTTC

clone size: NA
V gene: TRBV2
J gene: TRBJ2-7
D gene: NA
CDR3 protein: CASSDGARDYEQYF
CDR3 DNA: TGTGCCAGCAGTGATGGAGCCAGGGACTACGAGCAGTACTTC

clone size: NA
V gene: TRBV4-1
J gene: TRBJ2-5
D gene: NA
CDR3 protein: CASSQAPGDQETQYF
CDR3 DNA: TGCGCCAGCAGCCAAGCCCCGGGGGACCAAGAGACCCAGTACTTC

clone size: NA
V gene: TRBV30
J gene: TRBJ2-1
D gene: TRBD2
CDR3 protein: CAWMGGGPGQFF
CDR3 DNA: TGTGCCTGGATGGGGGGAGGGCCGGGGCAGTTCTTC

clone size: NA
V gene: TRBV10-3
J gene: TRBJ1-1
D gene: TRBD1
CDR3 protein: CAIRTGQGVRTEAFF
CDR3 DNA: TGTGCCATCAGGACCGGACAGGGGGTGAGAACTGAAGCTTTCTTT

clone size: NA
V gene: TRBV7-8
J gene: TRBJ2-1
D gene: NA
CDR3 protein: CASSLIFQPGEQFF
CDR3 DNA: TGTGCCAGCAGCTTAATATTTCAACCCGGTGAGCAGTTCTTC

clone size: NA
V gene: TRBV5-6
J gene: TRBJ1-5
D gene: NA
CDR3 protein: CASSLGRGSGQPQHF
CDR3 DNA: TGTGCCAGCAGCTTGGGGAGGGGTAGCGGCCAGCCCCAGCATTTT

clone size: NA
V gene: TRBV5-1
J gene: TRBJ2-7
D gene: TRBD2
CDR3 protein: CASWSGSGEQYF
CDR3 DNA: TGCGCCAGCTGGAGCGGGAGCGGCGAGCAGTACTTC

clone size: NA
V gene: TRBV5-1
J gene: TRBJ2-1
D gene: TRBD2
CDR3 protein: CASSPGLAGYNEQFF
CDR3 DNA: TGCGCCAGCAGCCCCGGTCTAGCGGGGTACAATGAGCAGTTCTTC

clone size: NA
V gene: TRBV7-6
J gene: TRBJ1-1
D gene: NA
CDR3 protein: CASSLGLRTEAFF
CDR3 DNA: TGTGCCAGCAGCTTAGGGCTCAGGACTGAAGCTTTCTTT

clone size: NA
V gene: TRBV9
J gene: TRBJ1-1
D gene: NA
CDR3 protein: CASSKGGTEAFF
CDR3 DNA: TGTGCCAGCAGCAAGGGAGGCACTGAAGCTTTCTTT

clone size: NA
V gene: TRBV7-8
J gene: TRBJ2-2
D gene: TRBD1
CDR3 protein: CASSWSRDRGNTGELFF
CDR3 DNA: TGTGCCAGCAGCTGGAGTCGGGACAGGGGAAACACCGGGGAGCTGTTTTTT

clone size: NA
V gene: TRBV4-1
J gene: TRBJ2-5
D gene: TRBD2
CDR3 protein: CASSLRLAGRETQYF
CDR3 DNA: TGCGCCAGCAGCCTTCGACTAGCGGGAAGAGAGACCCAGTACTTC

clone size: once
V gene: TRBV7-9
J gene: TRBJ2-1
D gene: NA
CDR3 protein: CASSTGTGSSYNEQFF
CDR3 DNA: TGTGCCAGCAGCACAGGGACGGGGAGCTCCTACAATGAGCAGTTCTTC

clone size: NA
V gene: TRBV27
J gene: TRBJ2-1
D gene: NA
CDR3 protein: CATLGGGGEQFF
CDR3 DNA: TGTGCCACCCTGGGGGGGGGCGGTGAGCAGTTCTTC

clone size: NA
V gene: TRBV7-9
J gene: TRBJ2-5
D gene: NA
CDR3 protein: CASCHPAREVGDWETQYF
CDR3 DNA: TGTGCCAGCTGCCACCCGGCCAGGGAGGTAGGGGATTGGGAGACCCAGTACTTC

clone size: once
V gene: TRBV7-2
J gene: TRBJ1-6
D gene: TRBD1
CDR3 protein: CASSLDRGLGSPLHF
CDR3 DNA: TGTGCCAGCAGCTTAGACAGGGGGCTGGGTTCACCCCTCCACTTT

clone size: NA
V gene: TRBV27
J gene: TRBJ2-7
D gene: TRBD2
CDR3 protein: CASSSGLWGYEQYF
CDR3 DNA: TGTGCCAGCAGTTCGGGACTATGGGGCTACGAGCAGTACTTC

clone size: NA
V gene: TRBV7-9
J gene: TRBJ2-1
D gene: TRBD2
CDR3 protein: CASSLTSGYYNEQFF
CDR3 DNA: TGTGCCAGCAGCTTAACTAGCGGATACTACAATGAGCAGTTCTTC

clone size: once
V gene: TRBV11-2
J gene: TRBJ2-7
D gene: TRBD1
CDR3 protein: CASSPRGLSHEQYF
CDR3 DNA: TGTGCCAGCAGCCCCAGGGGGCTGTCCCACGAGCAGTACTTC

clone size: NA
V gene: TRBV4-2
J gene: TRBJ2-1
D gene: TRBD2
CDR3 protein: CASSQDLAGSSYNEQFF
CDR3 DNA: TGTGCCAGCAGCCAAGATCTAGCGGGAAGCTCCTACAATGAGCAGTTCTTC

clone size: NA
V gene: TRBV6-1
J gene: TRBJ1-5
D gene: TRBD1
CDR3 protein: CASKNRGEPQHF
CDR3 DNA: TGTGCCAGCAAAAACAGGGGTGAGCCCCAGCATTTT

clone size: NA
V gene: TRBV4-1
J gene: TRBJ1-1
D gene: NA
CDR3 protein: CASSPRQGEAFF
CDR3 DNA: TGCGCCAGCAGCCCCCGTCAGGGTGAAGCTTTCTTT

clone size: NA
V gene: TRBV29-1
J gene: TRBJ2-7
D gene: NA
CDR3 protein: CSVIPPRDNSYEQYF
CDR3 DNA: TGCAGCGTAATCCCCCCCCGGGACAACTCCTACGAGCAGTACTTC

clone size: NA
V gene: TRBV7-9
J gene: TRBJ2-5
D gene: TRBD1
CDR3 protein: CASSFGTGYQETQYF
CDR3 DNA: TGTGCCAGCAGTTTTGGGACAGGATACCAAGAGACCCAGTACTTC

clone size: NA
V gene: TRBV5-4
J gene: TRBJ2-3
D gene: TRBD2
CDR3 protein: CASSSASSGAWDTQYF
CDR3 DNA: TGTGCCAGCAGCTCCGCTTCTAGCGGGGCCTGGGATACGCAGTATTTT

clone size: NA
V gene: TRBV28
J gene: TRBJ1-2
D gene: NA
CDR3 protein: CASSLVRQTNYGYTF
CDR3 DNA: TGTGCCAGCAGTTTAGTACGCCAAACAAACTATGGCTACACCTTC

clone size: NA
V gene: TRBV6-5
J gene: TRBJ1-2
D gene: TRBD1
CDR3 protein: CASRRGQGYYGYTF
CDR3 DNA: TGTGCCAGCCGTCGGGGACAGGGGTACTATGGCTACACCTTC

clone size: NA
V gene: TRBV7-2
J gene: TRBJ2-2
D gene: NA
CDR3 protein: CASSFGGPTGELFF
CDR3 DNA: TGTGCCAGCAGCTTCGGGGGGCCCACCGGGGAGCTGTTTTTT

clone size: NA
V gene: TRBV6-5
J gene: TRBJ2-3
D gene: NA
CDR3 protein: CASRVSQSTDTQYF
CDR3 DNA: TGTGCCAGCAGAGTTAGCCAGAGCACAGATACGCAGTATTTT

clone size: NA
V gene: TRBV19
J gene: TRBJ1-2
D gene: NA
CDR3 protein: CASTPSTGNYGYTF
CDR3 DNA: TGTGCCAGTACCCCTTCGACAGGCAACTATGGCTACACCTTC

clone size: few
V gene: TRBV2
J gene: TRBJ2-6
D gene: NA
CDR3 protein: CASTVASSGANVLTF
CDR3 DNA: TGTGCCAGCACCGTTGCTAGCTCTGGGGCCAACGTCCTGACTTTC

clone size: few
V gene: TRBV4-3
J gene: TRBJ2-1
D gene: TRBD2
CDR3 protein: CASSQDNLAGGRREQFF
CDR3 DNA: TGCGCCAGCAGCCAAGATAATCTAGCGGGGGGGCGGCGTGAGCAGTTCTTC

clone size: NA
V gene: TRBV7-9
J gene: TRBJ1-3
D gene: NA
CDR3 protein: CASSPTEGANTIYF
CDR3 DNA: TGTGCCAGCAGCCCAACGGAGGGAGCTAACACCATATATTTT

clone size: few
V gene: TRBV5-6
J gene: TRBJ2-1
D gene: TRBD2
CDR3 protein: CASKPGLGLGAEQFF
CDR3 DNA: TGTGCCAGTAAACCGGGACTAGGGTTGGGGGCTGAGCAGTTCTTC

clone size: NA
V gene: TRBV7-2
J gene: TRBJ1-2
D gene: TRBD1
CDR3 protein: CASSLAPRDRGPFGYTF
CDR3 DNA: TGTGCCAGCAGCTTAGCACCCCGGGACAGGGGGCCATTCGGCTACACCTTC

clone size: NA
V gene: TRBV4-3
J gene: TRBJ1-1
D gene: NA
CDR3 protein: CASSPQGGVGTEAFF
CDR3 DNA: TGCGCCAGCAGCCCTCAGGGAGGGGTCGGTACTGAAGCTTTCTTT

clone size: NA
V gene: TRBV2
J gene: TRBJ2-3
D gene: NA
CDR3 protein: CASRIADTQYF
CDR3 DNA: TGTGCCAGCCGAATAGCGGATACGCAGTATTTT

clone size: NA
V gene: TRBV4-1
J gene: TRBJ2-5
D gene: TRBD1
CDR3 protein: CASSQAADRRETQYF
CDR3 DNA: TGCGCCAGCAGCCAAGCAGCGGACAGGAGAGAGACCCAGTACTTC

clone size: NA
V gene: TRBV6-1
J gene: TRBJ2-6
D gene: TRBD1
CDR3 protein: CASTLQGTGANVLTF
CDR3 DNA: TGTGCCAGCACTTTACAGGGGACTGGGGCCAACGTCCTGACTTTC

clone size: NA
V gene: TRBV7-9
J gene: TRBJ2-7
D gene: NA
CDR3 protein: CASNTGNYEQYF
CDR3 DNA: TGTGCCAGCAATACGGGGAACTACGAGCAGTACTTC

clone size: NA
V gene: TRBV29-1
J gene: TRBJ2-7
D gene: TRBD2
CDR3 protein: CSVEVGGSYEQYF
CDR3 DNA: TGCAGCGTTGAAGTCGGGGGGTCCTACGAGCAGTACTTC

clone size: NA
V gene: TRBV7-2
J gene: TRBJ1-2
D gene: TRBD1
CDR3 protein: CASSHHSGTGAQKRYGYTF
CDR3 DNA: TGTGCCAGCAGCCACCATTCCGGGACAGGGGCCCAAAAACGCTATGGCTACACCTTC

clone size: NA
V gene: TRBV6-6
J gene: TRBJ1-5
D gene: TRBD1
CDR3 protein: CASSYPRGQGHGAPHF
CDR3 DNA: TGTGCCAGCAGTTACCCCAGGGGACAGGGCCATGGAGCCCCCCATTTT

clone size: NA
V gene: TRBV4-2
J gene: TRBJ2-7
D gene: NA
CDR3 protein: CASSQDRMEAVFF
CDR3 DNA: TGTGCCAGCAGCCAAGATAGGATGGAGGCAGTATTCTTC

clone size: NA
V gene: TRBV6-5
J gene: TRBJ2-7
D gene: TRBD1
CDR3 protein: CASSRDRVYEQYF
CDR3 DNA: TGTGCCAGCAGCCGGGACAGGGTCTACGAGCAGTACTTC

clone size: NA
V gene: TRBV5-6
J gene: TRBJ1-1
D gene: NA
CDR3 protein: CASSFLGRGAEKNTEAFF
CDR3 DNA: TGTGCCAGCAGCTTTTTGGGCAGGGGTGCGGAGAAGAACACTGAAGCTTTCTTT

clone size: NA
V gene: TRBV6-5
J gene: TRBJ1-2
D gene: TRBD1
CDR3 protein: CASSETGGTNYGYTF
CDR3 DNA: TGTGCCAGCAGCGAGACAGGGGGAACTAACTATGGCTACACCTTC